This record looks at one T cell receptor beta chain sequence and its context. This sample is drawn from a study of blood T cell repertoires in COVID-19. The data were produced by immunoSEQ multiplex PCR, yet TCRdb's version contains in-frame clones alone and is incomplete. This table has 120,000 or so clones, roughly 90% appearing once. There are 14 residues in the CDR3. Germline CDR1 is SGHTA and CDR2 is FQGTGA. Losses at the gene ends were 4 bases for V and 0 bases for J; bases not matched to a gene: 3. This chain uses TRBV7-3 with TRBJ2-7, with 7 bases that match TRBD1. The origin of this receptor is a man between 65 and 80 years old who had recovered from COVID-19. The specimen sequenced was peripheral blood. CDR3 region: CASSSRQGSYEQYF. The CDR3 coding sequence is TGTGCCAGCAGCTCTAGACAGGGCTCCTACGAGCAGTACTTC.